This T cell receptor beta chain came from a study of blood T cells in healthy people across ages. PCR was performed a second time for roughly 6 to 12 cycles using a sample-barcoded 5' primer and a J-beta primer mix. Tagging of each cDNA molecule was performed by a template-switch adaptor with 12 random nucleotides. TCRdb called the 5' RACE reads again in MiXCR, with one record for every CDR3 protein. Altogether about 1.4 million distinct CDR3 sequences are present, 55% to 75% being singletons, with the ten largest covering 5.5% to 8%. The sequence came from a man younger than 35 in good health. Sequencing was performed on blood.

The CDR3 nucleotides read TGTGCCAGCAGTGGGGGACAGTTTAACGAGCAGTACTTC. This encodes CASSGGQFNEQYF. The chain carries TRBV25-1 and TRBJ2-7; 7 nucleotides align to TRBD1. Germline CDR1 MGHDK, CDR2 SYGVNS. V dropped 4 bases and J dropped 5; count of bases not matched to a gene: 5. This CDR3 contains 13 residues.